Following are 5 T cell receptor beta chains from one sample sequenced in a study of radiotherapy plus CTLA-4 blockade in lung cancer. The method was immunoSEQ multiplex PCR; TCRdb's version includes in-frame clones alone and lacks a portion of them. The sample has 71,000 or so clones; 70% to 90% are singletons. This specimen consisted of peripheral blood, obtained from a patient treated with radiotherapy plus ipilimumab. Receptor source: a human donor with non-small cell lung cancer who had stable disease on radiotherapy plus ipilimumab.

This clone has just one count. The J gene is TRBJ2-5, the V gene TRBV9, with TRBD2 identical over 9 bases. Germline assignment: CDR1 SGDLS and CDR2 YYNGEE. V was pared by 0 bases and J by 5 bases, with 8 bases of the junction left unmatched. The CDR3 runs 16 residues. CDR3 region: CASSVGGGRAGETQYF. In DNA form, the CDR3 reads TGTGCCAGCAGCGTAGGGGGCGGGAGGGCCGGCGAGACCCAGTACTTC.

The chain joins TRBV28 to TRBJ2-5; TRBD2 aligns across 7 bases. Germline loops: CDR1 MDHEN, CDR2 SYDVKM. J was trimmed by 1 base and V by 5 bases; bases with no gene match: 7. The CDR3 covers 15 residues. The CDR3 spells CASSPRTSFQETQYF. The CDR3 coding sequence is TGTGCCAGCAGTCCCAGGACTAGTTTCCAAGAGACCCAGTACTTC.

In its sample, this clone was seen once. The V gene is TRBV7-8, the J gene TRBJ1-1, with 7 bases that match TRBD1. The CDR3 extends over 16 amino acids. Germline CDR1 SGHVS, CDR2 FQNEAQ. The ends lost 5 bases at V and 0 bases at J; junction bases unmatched: 9. CDR3 bases: TGTGCCAGCAGCCTCGCAGTCGGGACAGTGAACACTGAAGCTTTCTTT. Protein product: CASSLAVGTVNTEAFF.

The gene calls are TRBV5-1 and TRBJ1-4; D gene uncertain. Germline values: CDR1 SGHRS, CDR2 YFSETQ. The CDR3 runs 13 residues. The ends were cut back, 4 bases at V and 4 bases at J, with 8 bases in the middle. The CDR3 nucleotides read TGCGCCAGCAGCGACACGTATAATGAAAAACTGTTTTTT. Protein: CASSDTYNEKLFF.

The chain employs TRBV28 and TRBJ2-7; possibly TRBD1 for D (6 bases). The CDR3 has 14 amino acids. V was pared by 6 bases and J by 0 bases, with 12 bases between. Germline V gene data show CDR1 as MDHEN and CDR2 as SYDVKM. CDR3 sequence reads: CASRGQGSSYEQYF. The DNA of the CDR3 is TGTGCCAGCAGGGGACAAGGTAGCTCCTACGAGCAGTACTTC.